This is a list of T cell receptor beta chains from one sample in a study of T cells in Graves' hyperthyroidism and ophthalmopathy. TCRdb used MiXCR to reprocess the multiplex PCR reads, holding one entry per CDR3 protein. The data contain some 180,000 distinct CDR3 sequences, 17% of them singletons. The sequencing sample was made of blood. The receptor source for this set is a woman aged 50 to 60 with Graves' hyperthyroidism. Each CDR3 is given with its conserved first and last residue. D genes are given only for firm matches. The size entry is marked missing in some rows and otherwise reads once, few, many or a size class.

clone_size: .
d_call: TRBD1
v_call: TRBV7-9
j_call: TRBJ2-2
cdr3_nt: TGTGCCAGCAGCTTCCCGACAGGGGGCGAGGGGGAGCTGTTTTTT
cdr3_aa: CASSFPTGGEGELFF

clone_size: many
d_call: .
v_call: TRBV27
j_call: TRBJ2-1
cdr3_nt: TGTGCCAGCAGTCCCCGGGACGTCAATGAGCAGTTCTTC
cdr3_aa: CASSPRDVNEQFF

clone_size: few
d_call: TRBD1
v_call: TRBV20-1
j_call: TRBJ1-2
cdr3_nt: TGCAGTGCCAAAACAGGGGGCGCGGTTGGCTACACCTTC
cdr3_aa: CSAKTGGAVGYTF

clone_size: few
d_call: TRBD1
v_call: TRBV19
j_call: TRBJ1-2
cdr3_nt: TGTGCCAGTAGTATTGGGACAGCTTATGGCTACACCTTC
cdr3_aa: CASSIGTAYGYTF

clone_size: many
d_call: TRBD2
v_call: TRBV20-1
j_call: TRBJ2-7
cdr3_nt: TGCAGTGCCATACTAGCGGGAGTTTACGAGCAGTACTTC
cdr3_aa: CSAILAGVYEQYF

clone_size: few
d_call: TRBD1
v_call: TRBV5-4
j_call: TRBJ1-2
cdr3_nt: TGTGCCAGCAGCCAATCGACAGGGAATGGCTACACCTTC
cdr3_aa: CASSQSTGNGYTF

clone_size: once
d_call: TRBD2
v_call: TRBV20-1
j_call: TRBJ2-1
cdr3_nt: TGCAGTGCCAACGCCGGGACTAGCGCTCACAATGAGCAGTTCTTC
cdr3_aa: CSANAGTSAHNEQFF

clone_size: .
d_call: .
v_call: TRBV30
j_call: TRBJ2-3
cdr3_nt: TGTGCCTGGAGTGTGGGAGATACGCAGTATTTT
cdr3_aa: CAWSVGDTQYF

clone_size: .
d_call: TRBD1
v_call: TRBV5-4
j_call: TRBJ1-2
cdr3_nt: TGTGCCAGCAGCTTTGAATTGGGACAGGGGATATATGGCTACACCTTC
cdr3_aa: CASSFELGQGIYGYTF

clone_size: .
d_call: .
v_call: TRBV7-3
j_call: TRBJ1-1
cdr3_nt: TGTGCCAGCAGCTTAACCAGGGATGCTGAAGCTTTCTTT
cdr3_aa: CASSLTRDAEAFF

clone_size: .
d_call: .
v_call: TRBV2
j_call: TRBJ1-1
cdr3_nt: TGTGCCAGCAGCCCCCCTTTTCCGGACCCACAAAAGAGCACTGAAGCTTTCTTT
cdr3_aa: CASSPPFPDPQKSTEAFF

clone_size: .
d_call: .
v_call: TRBV12-3/TRBV12-4
j_call: TRBJ1-5
cdr3_nt: TGTGCCAGCAGGTCGGGGGAGAACAACAATCAGCCCCAGCATTTT
cdr3_aa: CASRSGENNNQPQHF

clone_size: .
d_call: TRBD2
v_call: TRBV27
j_call: TRBJ2-1
cdr3_nt: TGTGCCAGCAGTCTCAAAAGGACTAGCGGGATCAACAATGAGCAGTTCTTC
cdr3_aa: CASSLKRTSGINNEQFF

clone_size: .
d_call: TRBD1
v_call: TRBV6-1
j_call: TRBJ2-7
cdr3_nt: TGTGCCAGCAGTGAAGTAAACAGGGGGCAGCAGTACTTC
cdr3_aa: CASSEVNRGQQYF